Included here is one TCR beta chain sequence, with context. V was trimmed by 0 bases and J by 1 base, leaving 10 bases between them. Germline CDR1 SGDLS, CDR2 YYNGEE. CDR3 length equals 15 residues. The sample originates from a study of control samples from healthy donors and cancer patients. Assay used: immunoSEQ multiplex PCR; TCRdb lists only in-frame clones, some missing. The sample has more than 85,000 clones, roughly nine tenths seen once. The V call is TRBV9, the J call TRBJ2-5, with D possibly being TRBD1 (6 bases). What was sequenced was blood. The TCR was taken from a human donor in good health. The donor label of this sample is uncertain. The CDR3: CASSVGGRTQETQYF. DNA of the CDR3: TGTGCCAGCAGCGTAGGGGGGCGGACCCAAGAGACCCAGTACTTC.